This T cell receptor (beta chain) was captured in a study of T cell repertoires in cytomegalovirus infection. About the study: Public TCR beta signature analysis indicated the presence of both CMV infection and matching HLA type.

One entry per CDR3 protein, called by TCRdb with MiXCR from the reads. The sample lists approximately 170,000 distinct CDR3 sequences; approximately 17% were seen once. This clonotype originated in a human donor in good health (CMV status not recorded). Some clones in this sample may be carry-over from other donors' samples. Input material: CD8+ T cells from PBMCs.

The CDR3: CASSFAGGYQPQHF. The CDR3 coding sequence is TGTGCCAGCAGTTTCGCAGGGGGCTATCAGCCCCAGCATTTT. V usage is TRBV12-3 or TRBV12-4 and J usage is TRBJ1-5; 8 positions agree with TRBD1. CDR3 length: 14 residues. The ends lost 3 bases at V and 5 bases at J; junction bases unmatched: 3.